This T cell receptor beta chain was captured by sequencing in a study of CD8 T cells in ankylosing spondylitis. Whole-study results and caveats: It was reported that disease-linked clones were significantly enriched in matched ankylosing spondylitis synovial fluid.

This clonotype was counted between two and nine times. Its antigen is unidentified. Per germline, CDR1 SGHKS and CDR2 YYEKEE (reference sequence). There are 12 residues in the CDR3. V was cut by 4 bases and J by 7 bases, with 9 bases left in between. Making use of molecular barcodes, quantitative 5'-RACE generated TCR beta libraries. TCRdb reprocessed the 5' RACE reads via MiXCR and lists one record per CDR3 protein. The table includes 250,000 to 400,000 distinct CDR3 sequences, more than 9% detected once. The sequence was collected from a female donor with ankylosing spondylitis or in good health (not recorded which). The sequenced sample was blood, either unsorted or a sorted T cell fraction (not recorded which). V is TRBV5-5 and J is TRBJ2-1; D is unresolved. In nucleotides, the CDR3 is TGTGCCAGCAGCCCCCAACTGAATGAGCAGTTCTTC. Amino acid sequence: CASSPQLNEQFF.